This T cell receptor beta chain derives from a study of regulatory T cells in long-lasting Graves disease. Overall study: Patients with new Graves' disease had used antithyroid drugs below 3 months.

Researchers made TCR beta libraries by using iRepertoire HTBI primers and running Arm-PCR on CDR3 regions. TCRdb reanalysed the multiplex PCR reads using MiXCR and keeps one entry per CDR3 protein. The sample gives approximately 300,000 distinct CDR3 sequences, under 20% of which show up once; more than 30% is in the top ten. Time point: newly diagnosed GD, antithyroid drugs for less than 3 months. The TCR library was made from RNA extracted from PBMCs. Regarding the study as a whole: TCR diversity was lower in persistent Graves' patients (versus newly diagnosed ones). Having few samples may have compromised the accuracy. Gene preferences differed: TRBV28, TRBJ1-2, TRBJ2-5 in persistent cases.

After removal of 1 base from V and 2 bases from J, the junction contained 0 bases not matched to a gene. This CDR3 has 14 residues. CDR1 and CDR2 from the germline V gene are SGHAT and FQNNGV. This clonotype came up many times. The target antigen is unknown. The chain has TRBV11-2 and TRBJ2-7; 9 positions match TRBD1. This specimen consisted of peripheral blood mononuclear cells (PBMCs), obtained at new diagnosis, from a patient treated with antithyroid drugs. This TCR was sampled from a female donor with Graves disease. This CDR3 is CASSLGTGAYEQYF. CDR3 bases: TGTGCCAGCAGCTTAGGGACAGGGGCCTACGAGCAGTACTTC.